This T cell receptor (beta chain) was captured by sequencing in a study of regulatory T cells in long-lasting Graves disease. Time point indicated: persistent/refractory GD, antithyroid drugs over 5 years with positive TRAb. Isolated PBMC RNA provided the starting material for the TCR library. Graves' disease diagnoses used American Thyroid Association guidelines. TCR beta libraries were built with iRepertoire HTBI primers and Arm-PCR of CDR3 regions. From the multiplex PCR reads, TCRdb called clonotypes with MiXCR, one entry per CDR3 protein. The table includes about 420,000 distinct CDR3 sequences, around 20% detected once. This clonotype was found a few times. The sample was peripheral blood mononuclear cells (PBMCs), taken when the disease was refractory, from a patient treated with antithyroid drugs. This clonotype was obtained from a female donor with Graves disease.

CDR3 protein: CASSPYPGQLTGELFF. DNA of the CDR3: TGTGCCAGCAGCCCTTATCCCGGACAGTTAACCGGGGAGCTGTTTTTT. The gene calls are TRBV27 and TRBJ2-2; TRBD1 is a possible D gene (6 bases). Germline V gives CDR1 MNHEY, CDR2 SMNVEV (reference sequence). V was shortened by 6 bases and J by 5 bases, with 19 bases between the two germline ends. The CDR3 sequence is 16 residues long.